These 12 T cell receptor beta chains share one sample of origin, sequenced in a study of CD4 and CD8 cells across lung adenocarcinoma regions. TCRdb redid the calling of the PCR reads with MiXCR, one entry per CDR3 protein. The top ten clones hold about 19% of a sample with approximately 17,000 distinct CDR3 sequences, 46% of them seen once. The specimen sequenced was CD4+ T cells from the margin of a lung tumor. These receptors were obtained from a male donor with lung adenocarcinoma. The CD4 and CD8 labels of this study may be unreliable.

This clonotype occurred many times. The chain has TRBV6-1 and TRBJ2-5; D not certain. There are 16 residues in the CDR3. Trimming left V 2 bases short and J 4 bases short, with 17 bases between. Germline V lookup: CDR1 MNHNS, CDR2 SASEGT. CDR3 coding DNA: TGTGCCAGCAGTGAACTGTCGATGAGATCCGGAGAGACCCAGTACTTC. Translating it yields CASSELSMRSGETQYF.

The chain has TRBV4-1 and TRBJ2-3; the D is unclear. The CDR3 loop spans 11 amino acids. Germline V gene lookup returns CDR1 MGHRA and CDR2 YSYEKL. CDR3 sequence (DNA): TGCGCGGGCCGCCACCAAGATACGCAGTATTTT. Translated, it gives CAGRHQDTQYF.

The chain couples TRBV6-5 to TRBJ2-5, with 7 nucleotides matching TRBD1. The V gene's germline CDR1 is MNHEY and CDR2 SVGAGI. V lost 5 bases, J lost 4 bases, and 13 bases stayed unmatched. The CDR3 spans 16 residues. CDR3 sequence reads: CASSNEGAVGPETQYF. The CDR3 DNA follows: TGTGCCAGCAGTAACGAGGGGGCAGTGGGCCCAGAGACCCAGTACTTC.

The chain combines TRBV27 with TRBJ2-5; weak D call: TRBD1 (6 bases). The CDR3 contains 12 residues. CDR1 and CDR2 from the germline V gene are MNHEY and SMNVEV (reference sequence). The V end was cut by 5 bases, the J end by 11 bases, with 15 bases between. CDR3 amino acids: CASSPPQGTQYF. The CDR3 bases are TGTGCCAGCAGTCCCCCACAGGGTACGCAGTACTTC.

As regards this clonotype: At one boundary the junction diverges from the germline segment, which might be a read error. The CDR3 is CASSAAMAGTNTQYF. CDR3 coding DNA: TGTGCCAGCAGCGCGGCTATGGCAGGCACAAATACTCAGTATTTC. The rearrangement joins TRBV6-1 to TRBJ2-4; D remains ambiguous. The CDR3 loop spans 15 amino acids. Germline loops: CDR1 MNHNS, CDR2 SASEGT.

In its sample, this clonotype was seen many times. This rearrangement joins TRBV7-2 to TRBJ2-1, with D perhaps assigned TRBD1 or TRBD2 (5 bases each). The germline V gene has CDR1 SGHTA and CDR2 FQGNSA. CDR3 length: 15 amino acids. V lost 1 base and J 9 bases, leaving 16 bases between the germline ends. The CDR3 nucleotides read TGTGCCAGCAGCTTAGGAGGGGCACTGAGCAGTGAGCAGTTCTTC. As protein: CASSLGGALSSEQFF.

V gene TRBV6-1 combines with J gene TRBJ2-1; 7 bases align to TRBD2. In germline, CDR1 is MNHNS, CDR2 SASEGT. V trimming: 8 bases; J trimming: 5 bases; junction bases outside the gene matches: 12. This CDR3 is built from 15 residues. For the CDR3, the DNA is TGTGCCAGCTCATACAGCGGGGCGACGGACAATGAGCAGTTCTTC. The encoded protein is CASSYSGATDNEQFF.

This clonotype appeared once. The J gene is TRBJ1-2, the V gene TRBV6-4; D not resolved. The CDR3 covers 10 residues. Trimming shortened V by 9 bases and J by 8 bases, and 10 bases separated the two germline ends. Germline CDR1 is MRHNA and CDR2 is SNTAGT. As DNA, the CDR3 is TGTGCCAGGTCGGCCGGGGGCTACACCTTC. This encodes CARSAGGYTF.

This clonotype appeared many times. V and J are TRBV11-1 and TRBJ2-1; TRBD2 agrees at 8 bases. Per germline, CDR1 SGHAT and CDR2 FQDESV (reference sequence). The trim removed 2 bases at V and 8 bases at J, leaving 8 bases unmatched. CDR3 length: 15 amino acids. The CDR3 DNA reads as TGTGCCAGCAGCTTATCCAGCGGGAGCCTATATGAGCAGTTCTTC. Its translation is CASSLSSGSLYEQFF.

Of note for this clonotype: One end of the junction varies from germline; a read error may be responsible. The CDR3 sequence is CAGGVRGRDKETQYF. CDR3 nucleotides: TGTGCCGGGGGTGTTCGGGGCCGTGACAAAGAGACCCAGTATTTC. The chain joins TRBV6-4 to TRBJ2-5; the D gene could be TRBD1 or TRBD2 (5 bases each). Germline V gives CDR1 MRHNA, CDR2 SNTAGT. The CDR3 has 15 amino acids.

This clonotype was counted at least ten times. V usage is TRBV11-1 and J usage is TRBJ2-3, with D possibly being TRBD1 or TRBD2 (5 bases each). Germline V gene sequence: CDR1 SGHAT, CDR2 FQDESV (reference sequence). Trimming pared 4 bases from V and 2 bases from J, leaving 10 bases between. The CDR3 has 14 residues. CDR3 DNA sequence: TGTGCCAGCAGCTCGGGACGGATCACAGATACGCAGTATTTT. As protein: CASSSGRITDTQYF.

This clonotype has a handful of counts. Here the CDR3 reads CASSILVGGETQYF. The CDR3, as DNA: TGTGCCAGCAGTATCCTTGTTGGGGGAGAGACCCAGTACTTC. The chain combines TRBV12-3 or TRBV12-4 with TRBJ2-1, with D possibly called TRBD1 or TRBD2 (5 bases each). TRBJ2-5 explains the end of the DNA better; the J call may be wrong. The CDR3 length is 14 residues.